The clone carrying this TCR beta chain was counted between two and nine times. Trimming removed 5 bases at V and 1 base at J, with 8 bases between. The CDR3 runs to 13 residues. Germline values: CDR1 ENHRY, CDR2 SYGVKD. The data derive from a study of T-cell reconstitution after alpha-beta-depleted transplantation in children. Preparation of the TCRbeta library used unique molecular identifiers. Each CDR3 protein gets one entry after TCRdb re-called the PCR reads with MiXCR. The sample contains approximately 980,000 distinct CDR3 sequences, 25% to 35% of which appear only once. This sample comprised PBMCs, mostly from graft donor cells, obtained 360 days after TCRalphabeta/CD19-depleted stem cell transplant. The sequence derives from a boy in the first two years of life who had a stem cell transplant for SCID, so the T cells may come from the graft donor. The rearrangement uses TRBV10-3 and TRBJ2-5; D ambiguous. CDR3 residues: CAISYGFQETQYF. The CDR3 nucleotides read TGTGCCATCAGTTATGGTTTCCAAGAGACCCAGTACTTC.